The 28 T cell receptor beta chains given below trace back to one sample, sequenced in a study of tumor-infiltrating lymphocytes in primary liver carcinoma. Germline DNA was also extracted, and blood RNA was taken from unsorted whole blood. Making TCR beta cDNA involved roughly 0.55 ug total RNA and a constant-region primer. Researchers made the TCR beta libraries by running three nested multiplex PCR rounds with slightly modified ARM-PCR. The two initial PCR rounds, about 9 cycles each, used TRBV1-TRBV30 forward and C-beta reverse primers. Using its own MiXCR run on the multiplex PCR reads, TCRdb lists one record per CDR3 protein. Here the sample spans approximately 330,000 distinct CDR3 sequences, about two thirds being singletons. Sequenced: peripheral blood. The receptors were gathered from a man in his forties with primary liver carcinoma and hepatitis B virus infection.

This clonotype was found once. It may be a read error: a sequence one base away is much more abundant. The rearrangement links TRBV28 to TRBJ2-1; either TRBD1 or TRBD2 may supply D (5 bases each). Germline V gene sequence: CDR1 MDHEN, CDR2 SYDVKM. The CDR3 runs 16 residues. CDR3 in amino acids: CVSSPIGTDSYNEQFF. CDR3 coding DNA: TGTGTCAGCAGCCCAATAGGGACGGACTCCTACAATGAGCAGTTCTTC.

This clonotype occurred many times. The chain combines TRBV6-2 or TRBV6-3 with TRBJ2-4, with D possibly TRBD1 on 5 matching bases. Germline V gene lookup returns CDR1 MNHEY and CDR2 SVGEGT. The CDR3 loop spans 13 amino acids. V lost 4 bases to trimming and J lost 9 bases, with 13 bases between them. This chain's CDR3 is CASSLGLRGIQYF. The CDR3 DNA follows: TGTGCCAGCAGTTTGGGTCTTAGGGGCATTCAGTACTTC.

About this clonotype itself: A junction end diverges from the germline sequence, so it may reflect a read error. The chain employs TRBV5-1 and TRBJ2-2; TRBD2 might be the D (5 bases). The CDR3 has 15 residues. Germline-derived CDR1 and CDR2 are SGHRS and YFSETQ. CDR3 DNA sequence: TGCGCCAGCAGGGTGGAACCTCAAATTACCGGGGAACTGTTTTTT. It translates to CASRVEPQITGELFF.

This clonotype was seen just once. The genes are TRBV7-9 and TRBJ2-5, with D maybe TRBD2 (5 bases). Trimming stripped 5 bases from V and 4 bases from J, with 14 bases between. The CDR3 sequence is 14 residues long. Germline V gives CDR1 SEHNR, CDR2 FQNEAQ (reference sequence). In nucleotides, the CDR3 is TGTGCCAGCAGCCCGCAGAGGGTGGGAGAGACCCAGTACTTC. Its protein product is CASSPQRVGETQYF.

As concerns this clonotype: Possible read error: a much larger clone is one base away. The chain recombines TRBV6-2 or TRBV6-3 with TRBJ2-5, with a weak D call TRBD1 (7 bases). The germline V gene encodes CDR1 MNHEY and CDR2 SVGEGT. The CDR3 is made up of 13 amino acids. Trimming cost V 6 bases and J 7 bases, with 15 bases left between them. DNA of the CDR3: TGTGCCAGCAGCGACTACAGGGGAGGGACCCAGTACTTC. This encodes CASSDYRGGTQYF.

This clonotype turned up a few times. The chain has TRBV28 and TRBJ2-4, with D hard to call. V lost 2 bases and J 3 bases, leaving 8 bases between the germline ends. CDR1 and CDR2 (germline): MDHEN, SYDVKM. CDR3 length: 14 amino acids. CDR3 DNA: TGTGCCAGCAGTTTACGACTGGTCAAAAACATTCAGTACTTC. This sequence encodes CASSLRLVKNIQYF. Variable domain in full (rest from reference TRBV28 and TRBJ2-4): DVKVTQSSRYLVKRTGEKVFLECVQDMDHENMFWYRQDPGLGLRLIYFSYDVKMKEKGDIPEGYSVSREKKERFSLILESASTNQTSMYLCASSLRLVKNIQYFGAGTRLSVL.

As regards this clonotype: Germline is not matched at one junction end, which may reflect a read error. The rearrangement joins TRBV4-3 to TRBJ2-1; D not resolved. CDR3 length: 17 residues. The germline CDR1 and CDR2 sequences are LGHNA and YSLEER. DNA of the CDR3: TGCGTCAGCAGCCAAGATCTTGGCAGCAGCTCCTACGATGAACAGTTCTTC. The encoded protein is CVSSQDLGSSSYDEQFF.

This clonotype came up many times. The V call is TRBV11-2, the J call TRBJ1-1, with D hard to call. The germline V gene encodes CDR1 SGHAT and CDR2 FQNNGV. V dropped 5 bases and J dropped 7 bases, with 17 bases sitting between them. The CDR3 loop spans 14 amino acids. The CDR3 DNA is TGTGCCAGCAGCCAAAACAGCCTTTCGGGTGAAGCTTTCTTT. Protein sequence: CASSQNSLSGEAFF. Full variable domain (rest looked up from reference TRBV11-2 and TRBJ1-1): EAGVAQSPRYKIIEKRQSVAFWCNPISGHATLYWYQQILGQGPKLLIQFQNNGVVDDSQLPKDRFSAERLKGVDSTLKIQPAKLEDSAVYLCASSQNSLSGEAFFGQGTRLTVV.

In regard to this clonotype: This could be a read error, since a much larger clone is one nucleotide away. CDR3 coding DNA: TGTGCCAGCAGGACAGGGTCCTACGTGCAGTACTTC. This codes for CASRTGSYVQYF. The chain employs TRBV6-5 and TRBJ2-7, with 7 bases lining up with TRBD1. The CDR3 has 12 amino acids. Germline V gene sequence: CDR1 MNHEY, CDR2 SVGAGI.

The chain combines TRBV10-1 with TRBJ1-2; no firm D call. V was shortened by 8 bases and J by 1 base, with 17 bases between the two germline ends. This CDR3 region has 15 residues. Looked up from germline, CDR1 is WNHNN and CDR2 is SYGVQD (reference sequence). The CDR3 DNA reads TGCGCCAGCCCTTCGAAGGCAGAAAATAACTATGGCTACACCTTC. Protein product: CASPSKAENNYGYTF.

A word on this clonotype: Its ends do not fully match the called genes, so a read error is possible. CDR3 sequence reads: CASLRGYGYAF. The CDR3 bases are TGTGCCAGCCTCAGGGGGTATGGCTACGCCTTC. The V and J genes are TRBV11-3 and TRBJ1-2, with 7 bases matching TRBD1. CDR1 and CDR2 from the germline V gene are SGHNT and YENEEA. The CDR3 consists of 11 residues.

This clonotype appeared many times. The chain is built from TRBV4-3 and TRBJ1-4; D is ambiguous. Deletions cut 1 base from V and 0 bases from J, with 6 bases between. This CDR3 has 15 amino acids. Germline V gives CDR1 LGHNA, CDR2 YSLEER. The CDR3 spells CASSQVVATNEKLFF. CDR3 DNA: TGCGCCAGCAGCCAAGTCGTGGCAACTAATGAAAAACTGTTTTTT.

The J gene is TRBJ2-3, the V gene TRBV10-3; D uncertain. The V end was cut by 6 bases, the J end by 4 bases, with 14 bases between. This CDR3 comprises 14 residues. Germline CDR1 ENHRY, CDR2 SYGVKD. CDR3 amino acids: CAIRVAPSADTQYF. Written as DNA, the CDR3 is TGTGCCATCAGAGTGGCACCCAGCGCAGATACGCAGTATTTT.

This clonotype was counted only a few times. V usage is TRBV5-4 and J usage is TRBJ2-5; D is ambiguous. V lost 3 bases and J lost 4, with 10 bases in between. This CDR3 region has 13 residues. Looked up from germline, CDR1 is SGHNT and CDR2 is YYREEE (reference sequence). The CDR3 region has the DNA TGTGCCAGCAGCTCCGCGGTGTCAGAGACCCAGTACTTC. Translated: CASSSAVSETQYF.

Concerning this clonotype: A clone one base away is much larger, so this may be a read error. The chain joins TRBV6-2 or TRBV6-3 to TRBJ2-7; TRBD2 matches at 7 bases. Germline lookup yields CDR1 MNHEY and CDR2 SVGEGT. The V and J ends lost 0 bases and 8 bases, in that order; junction bases with no gene match: 13. CDR3 length equals 16 residues. This CDR3 is CASSYSAGLGARKQYF. CDR3 DNA: TGTGCCAGCAGTTACTCGGCCGGACTAGGGGCGCGTAAGCAGTACTTC.

CDR3: CASSERWGYRETQYF. For the CDR3, the DNA is TGTGCCAGCAGCGAACGCTGGGGGTACCGAGAGACCCAGTACTTC. V usage is TRBV14 and J usage is TRBJ2-5, with D perhaps given as TRBD1 or TRBD2 (5 bases each). Germline V gives CDR1 SGHDN, CDR2 FVKESK. This CDR3 is 15 amino acids long. Trimming took off 5 bases at V and 4 bases at J, with 17 bases between the two ends.

The chain links TRBV10-3 to TRBJ1-4; no reliable D call. Trimming took 11 bases from V and 8 from J, leaving 18 bases between them. The CDR3 runs 13 residues. Germline CDR1 reads ENHRY; CDR2 reads SYGVKD. CDR3 loop: CASTSGLGEKLFF. CDR3 bases: TGTGCCTCGACCAGTGGACTCGGGGAAAAACTGTTTTTT.

V is TRBV4-3 and J is TRBJ2-3; D perhaps matches TRBD1 (6 bases). Germline V CDR1 and CDR2: LGHNA, YSLEER. This CDR3 comprises 15 residues. V lost 3 bases and J 3 bases, leaving 13 bases between the germline ends. The CDR3 nucleotides are TGCGCCAGCAGCCAGAATCAGGGGTGGACAGATACGCAGTATTTT. The encoded protein is CASSQNQGWTDTQYF.

With respect to this clonotype: A read error is possible here, since a much larger clone lies one base away. The V call is TRBV6-5, the J call TRBJ2-2, with D unclear. Trimming took 2 bases from V and 1 from J, leaving 11 bases between them. This CDR3 spans 16 amino acids. Germline CDR1 MNHEY, CDR2 SVGAGI. CDR3 region: CASSYVRSLNTGELFF. CDR3 in DNA: TGTGCCAGCAGTTACGTTAGATCATTGAACACCGGGGAGCTGTTTTTT.

Comment on this clonotype: One base away lies a much larger clone, so this may be a sequencing read error. The V and J genes are TRBV14 and TRBJ1-1, with D possibly TRBD1 on 5 matching bases. There are 13 residues in the CDR3. In germline, CDR1 is SGHDN, CDR2 FVKESK. CDR3 residues: CANSQGVSHKAFF. CDR3 bases: TGTGCCAACAGCCAAGGGGTTTCCCATAAAGCTTTCTTT.

In regard to this clonotype: A much larger clone is a single base away; this may be a read error. V is TRBV6-5 and J is TRBJ1-2, with D perhaps matching TRBD1 (6 bases). This CDR3 comprises 14 residues. Germline CDR1 and CDR2: MNHEY and SVGAGI. This CDR3 is CASSYLGQNYGNTF. The CDR3 DNA reads TGTGCCAGCAGTTACTTAGGACAGAACTATGGCAACACCTTC.

This clonotype was seen a handful of times. The gene calls are TRBV7-9 and TRBJ2-5, with D hard to call. CDR3 length: 12 residues. Germline assignment: CDR1 SEHNR and CDR2 FQNEAQ (reference sequence). Trimming stripped 3 bases from V and 5 bases from J, with 7 bases between. The CDR3: CASSFNMETQYF. Written as DNA, the CDR3 is TGTGCCAGCAGCTTTAATATGGAGACCCAGTACTTC.

The chain couples TRBV6-1 to TRBJ2-5, with 8 bases identical to TRBD2. Looked up from germline, CDR1 is MNHNS and CDR2 is SASEGT. CDR3 length: 15 amino acids. Trimming cost V 3 bases and J 0 bases; bases outside gene matches: 3. CDR3 region: CASSDQAGDQETQYF. The CDR3, as DNA: TGTGCCAGCAGTGATCAAGCGGGGGACCAAGAGACCCAGTACTTC.

Remarks on this clonotype: Given a much more abundant clone one base away, this may be a read error. The genes are TRBV12-3 or TRBV12-4 and TRBJ1-2, with 10 nucleotides matching TRBD1. CDR3 size: 14 residues. In DNA, the CDR3 is TGTGCCTGCAGTTTAAGCGGGACAGGGGACGGCTACACCTTC. Protein sequence: CACSLSGTGDGYTF.

The chain uses TRBV28 and TRBJ2-3; 8 bases agree with TRBD2. V lost 3 bases to trimming and J lost 2 bases; unmatched junction nucleotides: 4. Germline CDR1 reads MDHEN; CDR2 reads SYDVKM. CDR3 length: 15 residues. DNA of the CDR3: TGTGCCAGCAGTTTTTTAGCGGGGCTCACAGATACGCAGTATTTT. It yields the protein CASSFLAGLTDTQYF.

As concerns this clonotype: The junction differs from germline at one of its ends, possibly a read error. The gene calls are TRBV11-2 and TRBJ2-1; 10 bases match TRBD2. This CDR3 comprises 16 residues. Germline V gene sequence: CDR1 SGHAT, CDR2 FQNNGV. The CDR3 here is CTSIEAVLAGNNEQFF. The CDR3 DNA sequence: TGTACCAGCATCGAAGCCGTACTAGCGGGAAACAATGAGCAGTTCTTC. Full variable domain (remainder filled in from reference TRBV11-2 and TRBJ2-1): EAGVAQSPRYKIIEKRQSVAFWCNPISGHATLYWYQQILGQGPKLLIQFQNNGVVDDSQLPKDRFSAERLKGVDSTLKIQPAKLEDSAVYLCTSIEAVLAGNNEQFFGPGTRLTVL.

This clonotype was seen a handful of times. This chain joins TRBV6-2 or TRBV6-3 and TRBJ1-5, with 11 bases matching TRBD1. There are 18 residues in the CDR3. Germline V gives CDR1 MNHEY, CDR2 SVGEGT. V lost 4 bases, J lost 2 bases, and 10 bases stayed unmatched. The CDR3 is CASSSPDRGRSGNQPQHF. The CDR3 DNA reads as TGTGCCAGCAGTTCCCCGGACAGGGGGCGTAGTGGCAATCAGCCCCAGCATTTT.

This clonotype was detected ten times or more. This rearrangement joins TRBV6-2 or TRBV6-3 to TRBJ2-7; 9 bases agree with TRBD1. Germline CDR1 is MNHEY and CDR2 is SVGEGT. This CDR3 is 15 amino acids long. V shed 5 bases, J shed 6 bases, and the junction held 11 bases outside the gene matches. CDR3 sequence (DNA): TGTGCCAGCAGTAACCCCGGGACAGGGATCGGCGAGCAGTACTTC. It is translated as CASSNPGTGIGEQYF.